The rows below give T cell receptor beta chains drawn from one sample of a study of cytomegalovirus exposure and HLA in healthy donors. The method was immunoSEQ multiplex PCR; TCRdb's version includes in-frame clones alone and lacks a portion of them. The sample lists 150,000 to 200,000 clones, roughly four fifths seen once, with around 3.1% in the top ten. What was sequenced was PBMCs. These receptor sequences come from a woman in her thirties or forties in good health and CMV-seronegative. Each CDR3 is given with its conserved first and last residue. D genes are given only for firm matches. Some rows mark clone size as missing; the rest say once, few, many or name a class of expanded clone.

J gene | D gene | CDR3 length | clone size | V gene | CDR3 DNA | CDR3 protein
TRBJ1-1 | TRBD1 | 15 | few | TRBV2 | TGTGCCCCCGACGCGGGACAGGGAAGGTTCACTGAAGCTTTCTTT | CAPDAGQGRFTEAFF
TRBJ2-5 | NA | 18 | NA | TRBV4-1 | TGCGCCAGCAGCCAATGGCCCGGGGAGAGTTTTTCGTCGGAGACCCAGTACTTC | CASSQWPGESFSSETQYF
TRBJ1-2 | NA | 17 | NA | TRBV6-1 | TGTGCCAGCAGTGAAGCGCTTGGGGCAGTCCTTAACTATGGCTACACCTTC | CASSEALGAVLNYGYTF
TRBJ2-7 | TRBD1 | 16 | NA | TRBV15 | TGTGCCACCAGCAGAGAACTGACAGGGGTTTCCTACGAGCAGTACTTC | CATSRELTGVSYEQYF
TRBJ2-5 | NA | 13 | NA | TRBV27 | TGTGCCAGCAGTTTCAACAGGGACCAGACCCAGTACTTC | CASSFNRDQTQYF
TRBJ2-7 | NA | 13 | NA | TRBV5-5 | TGTGCCAGCAGTTATACAGGGTCGTACGAGCAGTACTTC | CASSYTGSYEQYF
TRBJ1-5 | NA | 13 | NA | TRBV2 | TGTGCCAGCAGCGACAGCATCGCAGGGCCCCAGCATTTT | CASSDSIAGPQHF
TRBJ2-1 | NA | 13 | once | TRBV18 | TGTGCCAGCTCATCCTACCTAGACAATGAGCAGTTCTTC | CASSSYLDNEQFF
TRBJ2-7 | NA | 12 | NA | TRBV6-6 | TGTGCCAGCATCTCCGAGGGTTACGAGCAGTACTTC | CASISEGYEQYF
TRBJ2-1 | TRBD2 | 16 | NA | TRBV19 | TGTGCCAGTACCGACCCCGGGACTAGCGGGGGAAATGAGCAGTTCTTC | CASTDPGTSGGNEQFF
TRBJ2-7 | NA | 14 | once | TRBV14 | TGTGCCAGCAGCCAATTTCACACTACCTACGAGCAGTACTTC | CASSQFHTTYEQYF
TRBJ2-1 | TRBD2 | 16 | NA | TRBV5-1 | TGCGCCAGCAGCCCTACAAGCGGGGGCGGATACAATGAGCAGTTCTTC | CASSPTSGGGYNEQFF
TRBJ2-3 | TRBD2 | 15 | NA | TRBV5-6 | TGTGCCAGCAGCTACCTAGCGGCGACCACAGATACGCAGTATTTT | CASSYLAATTDTQYF
TRBJ2-3 | TRBD1 | 14 | NA | TRBV5-1 | TGCGCCAGCAGCATCACAGGGGGTACAGATACGCAGTATTTT | CASSITGGTDTQYF
TRBJ1-1 | TRBD1 | 15 | few | TRBV19 | TGTGCCAGTAGTACGAGGACAGGGCTGAACACTGAAGCTTTCTTT | CASSTRTGLNTEAFF
TRBJ2-1 | TRBD2 | 15 | NA | TRBV5-1 | TGCGCCAGCAGCTGGGGGGGGACTTCCTACAATGAGCAGTTCTTC | CASSWGGTSYNEQFF
TRBJ1-1 | TRBD1 | 15 | few | TRBV10-1 | TGCGCCAGCAGTGACTCCAGGGGGTCGGACACTGAAGCTTTCTTT | CASSDSRGSDTEAFF
TRBJ2-1 | TRBD1 | 16 | NA | TRBV19 | TGTGCCAGTAGTATACCCGGCAGGGGGCCTCGCAATGAGCAGTTCTTC | CASSIPGRGPRNEQFF
TRBJ1-2 | NA | 13 | NA | TRBV2 | TGTGCCAGCAGACAGTTGTTTTTGGATGGCTACACCTTC | CASRQLFLDGYTF
TRBJ1-1 | TRBD1 | 14 | few | TRBV27 | TGTGCCAGCAGTTCCCGACAGGGGGGCCTTGAAGCTTTCTTT | CASSSRQGGLEAFF
TRBJ1-2 | NA | 13 | NA | TRBV7-9 | TGTGCCAGCGCTAGAGGGAATGTGGGAGGCTACACCTTC | CASARGNVGGYTF
TRBJ2-7 | TRBD2 | 17 | once | TRBV27 | TGTGCCAGCAGTTTCCACGGGACTAGCGATTCCCTCTACGAGCAGTACTTC | CASSFHGTSDSLYEQYF
TRBJ1-1 | NA | 13 | few | TRBV10-1 | TGCGCCAGCAGTAACGGGGGATACACTGAAGCTTTCTTT | CASSNGGYTEAFF
TRBJ1-5 | NA | 14 | NA | TRBV10-2 | TGCGCCAGCAGTGATTTCAGGGCCTATCAGCCCCAGCATTTT | CASSDFRAYQPQHF
TRBJ2-1 | TRBD2 | 15 | NA | TRBV2 | TGTGCCAGCAGTCGACTAGCGGGGAATCTCAATGAGCAGTTCTTC | CASSRLAGNLNEQFF
TRBJ1-5 | TRBD1 | 13 | NA | TRBV6-1 | TGTGCCAGACGACAGGGCACTGTTCAGCCCCAGCATTTT | CARRQGTVQPQHF
TRBJ2-5 | TRBD2 | 13 | NA | TRBV5-6 | TGTGCCAGCAGCGGGACTAGCCGGGAGACCCAGTACTTC | CASSGTSRETQYF
TRBJ2-1 | TRBD2 | 15 | NA | TRBV4-1 | TGCGCCAGCAGCCGGCTTAGCGGGCCTTCCAATGAGCAGTTCTTC | CASSRLSGPSNEQFF
TRBJ1-1 | TRBD1 | 14 | NA | TRBV5-6 | TGTGCCAGCAGCATACGGGACAGGTATACTGAAGCTTTCTTT | CASSIRDRYTEAFF
TRBJ1-4 | NA | 12 | NA | TRBV7-9 | TGTTCCAGCAGCCCCCAGGGTGAAAAACTGTTTTTT | CSSSPQGEKLFF
TRBJ1-5 | TRBD1 | 15 | NA | TRBV2 | TGTGCCAGCAGAGGTGACAGGGTACTCAATCAGCCCCAGCATTTT | CASRGDRVLNQPQHF
TRBJ1-4 | NA | 13 | NA | TRBV29-1 | TGCAGCGTTGCTGAGGCTGGTAGTGAAAAACTGTTTTTT | CSVAEAGSEKLFF
TRBJ2-7 | TRBD1 | 13 | NA | TRBV11-2 | TGTGCCAGCAGTGGGGACAGGGGGTACGAGCAGTACTTC | CASSGDRGYEQYF
TRBJ2-7 | NA | 17 | once | TRBV2 | TGTGCCAGCCTCGGCTTTTTTGGACTTGGCAGATCCTACGAGCAGTACTTC | CASLGFFGLGRSYEQYF
TRBJ2-2 | NA | 13 | NA | TRBV5-1 | TGCGCCAGCAGCTTAGACTTAGTGGGGGAGCTGTTTTTT | CASSLDLVGELFF
TRBJ1-5 | NA | 15 | NA | TRBV18 | TGTGCCAGCTCACCATGGGGGGGGCGTAATCAGCCCCAGCATTTT | CASSPWGGRNQPQHF
TRBJ1-4 | NA | 15 | few | TRBV6-1 | TGTGCCAGCAGTATCCAGGGTCTCCTGATTGAAAAACTGTTTTTT | CASSIQGLLIEKLFF
TRBJ2-1 | TRBD2 | 15 | NA | TRBV27 | TGTGCCAGCAGTTTAAGGCGACTAGCGGGGGATGAGCAGTTCTTC | CASSLRRLAGDEQFF
TRBJ1-4 | NA | 20 | NA | TRBV5-4 | TGTGCCAGCAGCTCGAGCGGGACCAAGGGTGGGACTCCGATTAATGAAAAACTGTTTTTT | CASSSSGTKGGTPINEKLFF
TRBJ1-3 | NA | 15 | NA | TRBV4-1 | TGCGCCAGCAGCCAAACAGGGATCTCTGGAAACACCATATATTTT | CASSQTGISGNTIYF
TRBJ1-5 | TRBD1 | 14 | NA | TRBV19 | TGTGCCAGTAAAAGGGACAGGGTTAATCAGCCCCAGCATTTT | CASKRDRVNQPQHF
TRBJ2-5 | TRBD1 | 14 | NA | TRBV7-9 | TGTGCCAGCAGCTACGACAGGGATTGGGAGACCCAGTACTTC | CASSYDRDWETQYF
TRBJ2-5 | TRBD1 | 13 | NA | TRBV6-1 | TGTGCCAGCAGTCGGACAGGCCAAGAGACCCAGTACTTC | CASSRTGQETQYF
TRBJ2-1 | NA | 13 | NA | TRBV18 | TGTGCCAGCTCACCGTCGGGGTACGATGAGCAGTTCTTC | CASSPSGYDEQFF
TRBJ1-3 | NA | 14 | NA | TRBV27 | TGTGCCAGCAGGGGGACTATCTCTGGAAACACCATATATTTT | CASRGTISGNTIYF
TRBJ2-1 | TRBD2 | 19 | many | TRBV4-1 | TGCGCCAGCAGCCAAGACCCCACCCTACTAGCGGGGGACCACAATGAGCAGTTCTTC | CASSQDPTLLAGDHNEQFF